The T cell receptor beta chain under discussion was sequenced for a study of cytomegalovirus exposure and HLA in healthy donors. Sequencing used immunoSEQ multiplex PCR; TCRdb keeps in-frame clones, though not all of them. The repertoire includes roughly 110,000 clones, around 90% of them detected once, and less than 2% sits in the top ten. The donors were members of the 120-subject validation cohort (separate from the approximately 650-subject first cohort). The source of this sequence is a woman aged 18 to 35 in good health and CMV-seropositive. Sample: PBMCs.

In DNA, the CDR3 is TGTGCCAGCAGTTCGGACAGGGTTATCAGTTCACCCCTCCACTTT. Its translation: CASSSDRVISSPLHF. V usage is TRBV27 and J usage is TRBJ1-6; TRBD1 matches at 8 bases. The CDR3 totals 15 residues. From germline, CDR1 is MNHEY and CDR2 SMNVEV (reference sequence). V trimming: 4 bases; J trimming: 9 bases; junction bases outside the gene matches: 8.